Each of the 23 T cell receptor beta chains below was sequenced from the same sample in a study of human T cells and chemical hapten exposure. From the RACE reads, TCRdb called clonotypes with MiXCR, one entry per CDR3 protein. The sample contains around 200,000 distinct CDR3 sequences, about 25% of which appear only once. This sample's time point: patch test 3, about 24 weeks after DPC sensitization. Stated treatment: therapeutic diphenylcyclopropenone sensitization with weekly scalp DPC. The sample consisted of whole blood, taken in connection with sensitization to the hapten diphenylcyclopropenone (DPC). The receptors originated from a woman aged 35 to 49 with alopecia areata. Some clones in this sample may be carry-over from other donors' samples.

CDR3 in DNA: TGCGCCAGCGGCGGCAGAGGTTCGGAGCGGGAGAGGTACGAGCAGTACTTC. Protein sequence: CASGGRGSERERYEQYF. The V gene is TRBV5-1, the J gene TRBJ2-7; 8 bases align to TRBD2. The V gene's germline CDR1 is SGHRS and CDR2 YFSETQ. The length of the CDR3 is 17 residues. J gave up 4 bases and V 7 bases, and 19 bases lay outside the gene matches.

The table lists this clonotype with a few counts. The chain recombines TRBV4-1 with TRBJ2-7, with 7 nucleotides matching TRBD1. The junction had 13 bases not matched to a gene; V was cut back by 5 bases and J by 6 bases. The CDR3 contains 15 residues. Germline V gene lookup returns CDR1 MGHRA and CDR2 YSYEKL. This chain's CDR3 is CASSTATRGTAEQYF. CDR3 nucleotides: TGCGCCAGCAGCACCGCAACCAGGGGGACGGCCGAGCAGTACTTC.

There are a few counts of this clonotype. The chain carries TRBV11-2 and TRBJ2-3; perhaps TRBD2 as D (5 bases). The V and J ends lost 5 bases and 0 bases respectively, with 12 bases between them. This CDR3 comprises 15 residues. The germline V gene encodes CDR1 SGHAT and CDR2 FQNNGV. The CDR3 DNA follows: TGTGCCAGCAGCCGTCGCGGGCCTAGCACAGATACGCAGTATTTT. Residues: CASSRRGPSTDTQYF.

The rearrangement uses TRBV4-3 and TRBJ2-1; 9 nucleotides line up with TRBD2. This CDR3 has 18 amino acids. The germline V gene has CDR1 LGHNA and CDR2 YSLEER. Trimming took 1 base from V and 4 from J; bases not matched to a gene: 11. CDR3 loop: CASSQAAGAGGYYNEQFF. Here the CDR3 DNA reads TGCGCCAGCAGCCAAGCGGCCGGGGCGGGAGGGTATTACAATGAGCAGTTCTTC.

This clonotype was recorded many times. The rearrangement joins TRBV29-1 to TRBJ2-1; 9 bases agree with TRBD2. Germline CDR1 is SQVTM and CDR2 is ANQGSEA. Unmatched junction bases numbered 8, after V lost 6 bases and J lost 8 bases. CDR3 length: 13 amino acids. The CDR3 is CSVVAGAVDEQFF. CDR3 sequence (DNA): TGCAGCGTCGTAGCGGGAGCGGTCGATGAGCAGTTCTTC.

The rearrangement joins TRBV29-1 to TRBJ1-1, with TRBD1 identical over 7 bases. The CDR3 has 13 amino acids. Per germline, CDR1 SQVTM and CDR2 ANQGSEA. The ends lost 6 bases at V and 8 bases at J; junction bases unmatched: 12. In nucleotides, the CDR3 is TGCAGCGTCGCCAAGCCTGGGACAGCAGAAGCTTTCTTT. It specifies CSVAKPGTAEAFF.

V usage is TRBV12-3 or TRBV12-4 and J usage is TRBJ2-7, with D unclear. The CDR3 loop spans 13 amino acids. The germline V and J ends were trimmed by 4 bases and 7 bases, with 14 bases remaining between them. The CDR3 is CASSSQAWSEQYF. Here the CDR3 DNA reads TGTGCCAGCAGTTCCCAGGCTTGGAGTGAGCAGTACTTC.

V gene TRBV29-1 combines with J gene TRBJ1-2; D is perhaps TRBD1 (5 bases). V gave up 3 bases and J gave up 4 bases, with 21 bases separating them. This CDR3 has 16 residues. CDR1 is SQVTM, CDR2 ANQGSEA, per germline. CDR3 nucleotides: TGCAGCGTTGAGGGTCAGGGTCTCTATCGATTCTATGGCTACACCTTC. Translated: CSVEGQGLYRFYGYTF. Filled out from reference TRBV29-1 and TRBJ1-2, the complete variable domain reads SAVISQKPSRDICQRGTSLTIQCQVDSQVTMMFWYRQQPGQSLTLIATANQGSEATYESGFVIDKFPISRPNLTFSTLTVSNMSPEDSSIYLCSVEGQGLYRFYGYTFGSGTRLTVV.

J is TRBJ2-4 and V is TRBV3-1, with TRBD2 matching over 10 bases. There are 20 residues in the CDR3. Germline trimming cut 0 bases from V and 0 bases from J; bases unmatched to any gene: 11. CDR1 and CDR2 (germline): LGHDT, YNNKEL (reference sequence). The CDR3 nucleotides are TGTGCCAGCAGCCAAGATCTGGGTAGCGGGAGGATTGTAGCCAAAAACATTCAGTACTTC. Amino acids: CASSQDLGSGRIVAKNIQYF.

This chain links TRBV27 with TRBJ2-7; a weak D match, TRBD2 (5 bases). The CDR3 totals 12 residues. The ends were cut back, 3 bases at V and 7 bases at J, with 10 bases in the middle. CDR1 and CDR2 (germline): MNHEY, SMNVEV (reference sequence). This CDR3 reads CASSFVPGEQYF. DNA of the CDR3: TGTGCCAGCAGTTTCGTCCCGGGAGAGCAGTACTTC.

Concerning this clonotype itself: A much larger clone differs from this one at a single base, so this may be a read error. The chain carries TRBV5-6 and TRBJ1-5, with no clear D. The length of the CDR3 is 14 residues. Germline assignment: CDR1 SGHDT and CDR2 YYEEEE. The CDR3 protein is CASSLGGSNQPRHF. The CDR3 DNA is TGTGCCAGCAGCTTGGGGGGATCCAATCAGCCCCGGCATTTT.

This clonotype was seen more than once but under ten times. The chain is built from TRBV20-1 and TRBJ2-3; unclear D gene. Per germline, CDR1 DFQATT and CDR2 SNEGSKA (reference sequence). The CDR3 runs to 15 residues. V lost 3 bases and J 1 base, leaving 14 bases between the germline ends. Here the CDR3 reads CSASRTESGTDTQYF. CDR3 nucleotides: TGCAGTGCTAGTCGTACCGAGAGCGGCACAGATACGCAGTATTTT.

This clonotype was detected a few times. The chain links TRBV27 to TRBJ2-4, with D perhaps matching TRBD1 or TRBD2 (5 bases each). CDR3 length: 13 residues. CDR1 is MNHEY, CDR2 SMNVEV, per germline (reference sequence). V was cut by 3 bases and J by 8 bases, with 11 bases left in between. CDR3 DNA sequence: TGTGCCAGCAGTTTTAGGGTGGGGGACATTCAGTACTTC. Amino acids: CASSFRVGDIQYF.

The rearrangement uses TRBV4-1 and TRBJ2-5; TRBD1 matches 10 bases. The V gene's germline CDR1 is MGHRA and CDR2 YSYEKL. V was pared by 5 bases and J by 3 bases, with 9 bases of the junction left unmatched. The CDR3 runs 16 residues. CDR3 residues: CASSERTGGFEETQYF. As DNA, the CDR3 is TGCGCCAGCAGCGAACGGACAGGGGGTTTTGAAGAGACCCAGTACTTC.

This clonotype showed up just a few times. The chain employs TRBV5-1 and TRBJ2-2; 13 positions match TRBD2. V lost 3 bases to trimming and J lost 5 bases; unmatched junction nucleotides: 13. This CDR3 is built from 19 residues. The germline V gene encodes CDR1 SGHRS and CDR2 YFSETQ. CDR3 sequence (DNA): TGCGCCAGCAGCTACGGGACTAGCGGGATTTTACAGTATACCGGGGAGCTGTTTTTT. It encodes CASSYGTSGILQYTGELFF.

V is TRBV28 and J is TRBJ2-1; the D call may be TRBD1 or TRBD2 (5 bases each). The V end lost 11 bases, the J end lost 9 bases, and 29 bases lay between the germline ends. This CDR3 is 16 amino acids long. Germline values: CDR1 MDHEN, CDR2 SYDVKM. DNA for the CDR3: TGTGCCGTAAGGGGAGTGCCCCTCTCTTCGGGCAGTGAGCAGTTCTTC. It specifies CAVRGVPLSSGSEQFF.

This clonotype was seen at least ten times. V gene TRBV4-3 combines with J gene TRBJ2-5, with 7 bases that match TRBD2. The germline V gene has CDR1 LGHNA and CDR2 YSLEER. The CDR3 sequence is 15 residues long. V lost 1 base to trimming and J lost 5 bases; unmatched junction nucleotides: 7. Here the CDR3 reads CASSQVGRGQETQYF. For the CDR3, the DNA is TGCGCCAGCAGCCAAGTAGGGAGGGGTCAGGAGACCCAGTACTTC.

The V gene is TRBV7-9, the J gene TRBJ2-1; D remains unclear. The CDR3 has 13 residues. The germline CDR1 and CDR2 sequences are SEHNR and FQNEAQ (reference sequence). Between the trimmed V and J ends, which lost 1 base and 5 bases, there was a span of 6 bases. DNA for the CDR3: TGTGCCAGCAGCTTAGGGCTCCACAATGAGCAGTTCTTC. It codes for CASSLGLHNEQFF.

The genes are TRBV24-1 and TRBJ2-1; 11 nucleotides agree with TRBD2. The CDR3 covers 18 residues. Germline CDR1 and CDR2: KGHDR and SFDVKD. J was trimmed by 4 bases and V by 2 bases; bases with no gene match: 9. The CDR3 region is CATSDSHPGTSGYNEQFF. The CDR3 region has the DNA TGTGCCACCAGTGATTCCCACCCCGGGACTAGCGGATACAATGAGCAGTTCTTC.

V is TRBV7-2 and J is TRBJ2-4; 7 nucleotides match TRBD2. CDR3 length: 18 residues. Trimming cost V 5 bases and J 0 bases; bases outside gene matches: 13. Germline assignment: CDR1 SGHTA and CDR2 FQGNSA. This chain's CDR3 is CASSTPCPSGVAKNIQYF. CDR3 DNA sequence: TGTGCCAGCAGCACCCCATGCCCTAGCGGAGTAGCCAAAAACATTCAGTACTTC.

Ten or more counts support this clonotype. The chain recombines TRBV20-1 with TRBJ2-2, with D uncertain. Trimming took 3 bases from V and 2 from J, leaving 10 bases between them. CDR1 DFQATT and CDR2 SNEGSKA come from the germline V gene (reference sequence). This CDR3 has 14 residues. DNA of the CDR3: TGCAGTGCTAGCTGGGGATCTAACACCGGGGAGCTGTTTTTT. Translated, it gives CSASWGSNTGELFF.

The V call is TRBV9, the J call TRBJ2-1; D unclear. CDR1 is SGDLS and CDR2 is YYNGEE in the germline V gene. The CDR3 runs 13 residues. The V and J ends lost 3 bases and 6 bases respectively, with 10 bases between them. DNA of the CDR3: TGTGCCAGCAGCGGTCATATTGGCAATGAGCAGTTCTTC. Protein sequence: CASSGHIGNEQFF.

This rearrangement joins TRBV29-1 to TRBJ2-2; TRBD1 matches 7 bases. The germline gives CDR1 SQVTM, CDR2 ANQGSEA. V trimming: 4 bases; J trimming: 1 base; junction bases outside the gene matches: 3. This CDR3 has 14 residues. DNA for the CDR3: TGCAGCGTTGGACAGGGCCTGAACACCGGGGAGCTGTTTTTT. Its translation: CSVGQGLNTGELFF.